This T cell receptor (beta chain) was recovered during a study of blood T cells in healthy people across ages. Overall study findings and caveats: PBMCs that were unsorted prevented a conclusive naive versus antigen-experienced comparison. Unknown CMV status may confound age-related changes in expanded clones.

A J-beta primer mix and a sample-barcoded 5' primer were used in a second PCR of roughly 6 to 11 cycles. TCRdb recomputed calls from the 5' RACE reads with MiXCR, one row per CDR3 protein. The table has 1.5 million to 2 million distinct CDR3 sequences, 28% seen once; the top ten hold 7.7%. As for this clonotype: Antigen specificity is unknown.

There are 15 residues in the CDR3. Germline V CDR1 and CDR2: MNHEY, SVGAGI. V was shortened by 5 bases and J by 4 bases, with 12 bases between the two germline ends. The sample comprised blood. The sequence derives from a woman aged 25 to 39 in good health. The V call is TRBV6-5, the J call TRBJ1-6; possibly TRBD1 for D (5 bases). CDR3 protein: CASSGWDGYNSPLHF. The CDR3 DNA reads TGTGCCAGCAGTGGTTGGGACGGGTATAATTCACCCCTCCACTTT.